This T cell receptor (beta chain) was recovered during a study of T cells in Graves' hyperthyroidism and ophthalmopathy. In patients aged 18 to 65, hyperthyroidism was newly diagnosed, with duration under 2 months. Remarks on this clonotype: The antigen remains unidentified.

Study conclusions and caveats: Researchers found most expanded thyroid clonotypes above 0.001 in blood as well. Onset of ophthalmopathy came a median approximately 6 months after the model predicted it. From stable hyperthyroidism, ophthalmopathy was separated by a 13 V-J model.

Germline lookup yields CDR1 WNHNN and CDR2 SYGVQD (reference sequence). V lost 3 bases to trimming and J lost 6 bases, with 6 bases between them. The CDR3 totals 12 residues. What was amplified from RNA transcripts were TCR beta CDR3 regions. The HTBI primer set served for first-round RT-PCR of the TCR CDR3. TCRdb ran MiXCR on the multiplex PCR reads and lists one entry per CDR3 protein. Of fewer than 600,000 distinct CDR3 sequences in the sample, approximately 15% are singletons; the top ten hold about 15%. The TCR sequence derives from a woman aged 35 to 49 with Graves' hyperthyroidism. V is TRBV10-1 and J is TRBJ2-1; D gene unclear. The material sequenced was blood. CDR3 residues: CASSDWGNEQFF. The CDR3, as DNA: TGCGCCAGCAGTGATTGGGGCAATGAGCAGTTCTTC.